Below are 7 T cell receptor beta chains sequenced from a single sample in a study of cytomegalovirus exposure and HLA in healthy donors. Data came from immunoSEQ multiplex PCR; TCRdb stores just in-frame clones and leaves some out. The sample lists about 160,000 clones; approximately 86% were seen once. The sample comprised PBMCs. Every receptor here comes from a young man in good health and CMV-seropositive.

V gene TRBV7-2 combines with J gene TRBJ2-2; D remains ambiguous. This CDR3 spans 16 amino acids. Germline V gene data show CDR1 as SGHTA and CDR2 as FQGNSA. Trimming removed 2 bases at V and 1 base at J, with 11 bases between. CDR3 sequence: CASSLWASMNTGELFF. CDR3 bases: TGTGCCAGCAGCTTATGGGCCTCCATGAACACCGGGGAGCTGTTTTTT.

This sequence joins TRBV6-1 and TRBJ1-5, with 9 bases identical to TRBD1. Trimming at V came to 4 bases and at J to 4 bases, leaving 5 bases not matched to a gene. Germline V gives CDR1 MNHNS, CDR2 SASEGT. This CDR3 is built from 15 residues. The CDR3 DNA reads TGTGCCAGCAGTGGTTGGACAGGGGATAATCAGCCCCAGCATTTT. It yields the protein CASSGWTGDNQPQHF.

This clone has a single count. This chain joins TRBV4-2 and TRBJ2-5; 9 positions match TRBD2. The CDR3 sequence is 17 residues long. The germline CDR1 and CDR2 sequences are LGHNA and YNFKEQ. V shed 1 base, J shed 5 bases, and the junction held 11 bases outside the gene matches. CDR3 protein: CASSQAPGGGARETQYF. The CDR3 nucleotides are TGTGCCAGCAGCCAAGCTCCTGGCGGGGGGGCCAGGGAGACCCAGTACTTC.

The V call is TRBV5-1, the J call TRBJ1-4; D is possibly TRBD1 (6 bases). The ends were cut back, 4 bases at V and 5 bases at J, with 12 bases in the middle. CDR1 is SGHRS, CDR2 YFSETQ, per germline. The CDR3 is 14 amino acids. CDR3 in DNA: TGCGCCAGCAGCCGGGGGGGACAAAATGAAAAACTGTTTTTT. This codes for CASSRGGQNEKLFF. The full variable domain, in which reference TRBV5-1 and TRBJ1-4 provide the parts outside the CDR3, is KAGVTQTPRYLIKTRGQQVTLSCSPISGHRSVSWYQQTPGQGLQFLFEYFSETQRNKGNFPGRFSGRQFSNSRSEMNVSTLELGDSALYLCASSRGGQNEKLFFGSGTQLSVL.

The V gene is TRBV6-6, the J gene TRBJ1-1; D is unresolved. The V end was cut by 2 bases, the J end by 5 bases, with 15 bases between. CDR1 and CDR2 (germline): MNHNY, SVGAGI (reference sequence). The CDR3 is 15 residues long. The CDR3 loop reads CASSYGGSLGTEAFF. The CDR3 nucleotides read TGTGCCAGCAGTTACGGCGGGTCACTTGGGACTGAAGCTTTCTTT.

This chain links TRBV9 with TRBJ2-1, with TRBD1 matching over 9 bases. Germline V CDR1 and CDR2: SGDLS, YYNGEE. The CDR3 sequence is 16 residues long. V was pared by 3 bases and J by 4 bases, with 8 bases of the junction left unmatched. The CDR3 region has the DNA TGTGCCAGCAGCGCTGGGACAGGGCGAGGGTACAATGAGCAGTTCTTC. This translates into CASSAGTGRGYNEQFF.

V is TRBV6-5 and J is TRBJ1-2; 10 positions match TRBD1. V gave up 4 bases and J gave up 6 bases; unmatched junction bases: 2. Germline V gene data show CDR1 as MNHEY and CDR2 as SVGAGI. CDR3 size: 13 residues. CDR3 sequence: CASSSGTGDGYTF. In nucleotides, the CDR3 is TGTGCCAGCAGTTCCGGGACAGGGGATGGCTACACCTTC.